This T cell receptor beta chain was obtained from a study of T-cell reconstitution after alpha-beta-depleted transplantation in children. The CDR3 sequence is 13 residues long. V lost 3 bases, J lost 3 bases, and 12 bases lay in between. Germline V CDR1 and CDR2: DFQATT, SNEGSKA (reference sequence). This clonotype was found many times. Preparation of the TCRbeta library used unique molecular identifiers. TCRdb analysed the PCR reads with MiXCR anew, one entry per CDR3 protein. The sample lists roughly 590,000 distinct CDR3 sequences, roughly 15% seen once, with under 1.2% in the top ten. The TCR sequence derives from a human donor who donated a stem cell graft to a child with acute myeloid leukemia. The sequenced sample was PBMCs from the stem cell graft donor, obtained from the stem cell graft. V is TRBV20-1 and J is TRBJ2-7, with TRBD2 as a possible D gene (5 bases). CDR3: CSAREDASYEQYV. CDR3 nucleotides: TGCAGTGCTAGGGAGGACGCGAGCTACGAGCAGTACGTC.